A single sample is the source of the 22 T cell receptor beta chains below, sequenced in a study of T-cell reconstitution after alpha-beta-depleted transplantation in children. Unique molecular identifiers were incorporated when the TCRbeta library was constructed. TCRdb processed the PCR reads anew with MiXCR; each CDR3 protein has one entry. The repertoire consists of approximately 99,000 distinct CDR3 sequences, with approximately 6.4% occurring once and the leading ten covering roughly 20%. The sequencing used PBMCs, mostly from graft donor cells, collected 360 days after TCRalphabeta/CD19-depleted stem cell transplant. These receptors were collected from a male patient between 2 and 9 years old who had a stem cell transplant for acute lymphoblastic leukemia, so the T cells may come from the graft donor.

This clonotype was counted many times. The chain joins TRBV4-3 to TRBJ2-1; a possible D gene is TRBD2 (6 bases). The V and J ends lost 4 bases and 2 bases respectively, with 18 bases between them. In germline, CDR1 is LGHNA, CDR2 YSLEER. The CDR3 covers 17 residues. This chain's CDR3 is CASSLKLRGFAYNEQFF. The CDR3 bases are TGCGCCAGCAGCCTCAAGCTCCGGGGGTTTGCCTACAATGAGCAGTTCTTC.

There are many counts of this clonotype. J is TRBJ1-2 and V is TRBV5-8, with 7 bases that match TRBD1. Germline CDR1 reads SGHTS; CDR2 reads YDEGEE. This CDR3 is built from 13 residues. V was pared by 5 bases and J by 2 bases, with 3 bases of the junction left unmatched. Here the CDR3 reads CASRGQPNYGYTF. The DNA of the CDR3 is TGTGCCAGCAGGGGACAGCCGAACTATGGCTACACCTTC. Supplemented by reference TRBV5-8 and TRBJ1-2, the full variable domain reads EAGVTQSPTHLIKTRGQQATLRCSPISGHTSVYWYQQALGLGLQFLLWYDEGEERNRGNFPPRFSGRQFPNYSSELNVNALELEDSALYLCASRGQPNYGYTFGSGTRLTVV.

This clonotype was seen a few times. V gene TRBV29-1 combines with J gene TRBJ1-2; D might be TRBD1 (6 bases). The CDR3 totals 12 residues. The ends were cut back, 4 bases at V and 3 bases at J, with 9 bases in the middle. The V gene's germline CDR1 is SQVTM and CDR2 ANQGSEA. CDR3 sequence (DNA): TGCAGCGTTGTACAGGGCGACTATGGCTACACCTTC. As protein: CSVVQGDYGYTF.

The sample holds many counts of this clonotype. The rearrangement joins TRBV20-1 to TRBJ1-4, with 9 bases lining up with TRBD1. This CDR3 is 13 amino acids long. V lost 6 bases, J lost 11 bases, and 10 bases stayed unmatched. Germline V gives CDR1 DFQATT, CDR2 SNEGSKA (reference sequence). The CDR3 region is CSATRQGDGKLFF. The CDR3 region has the DNA TGCAGTGCCACTCGACAGGGGGATGGGAAACTGTTTTTT.

Many counts were recorded for this clonotype. The V call is TRBV28, the J call TRBJ2-1, with D tentatively TRBD2 (6 bases). The CDR3 spans 16 residues. V was cut by 6 bases and J by 4 bases, with 19 bases left in between. Germline loops: CDR1 MDHEN, CDR2 SYDVKM. The CDR3 is CASSLGAGLRYNEQFF. The DNA for the CDR3 is TGTGCCAGCAGCTTAGGGGCGGGATTGCGGTACAATGAGCAGTTCTTC. Variable domain in full (rest from reference TRBV28 and TRBJ2-1): DVKVTQSSRYLVKRTGEKVFLECVQDMDHENMFWYRQDPGLGLRLIYFSYDVKMKEKGDIPEGYSVSREKKERFSLILESASTNQTSMYLCASSLGAGLRYNEQFFGPGTRLTVL.

The rearrangement links TRBV28 to TRBJ1-1; perhaps TRBD1 as D (6 bases). The CDR3 has 16 residues. Germline CDR1 is MDHEN and CDR2 is SYDVKM. V lost 4 bases, J lost 5 bases, and 20 bases lay in between. The CDR3 spells CASSSASQGERTEAFF. The CDR3 nucleotides are TGTGCCAGCAGTTCGGCGTCACAGGGCGAACGGACTGAAGCTTTCTTT.

This clonotype was seen a few times. The V call is TRBV19, the J call TRBJ2-2, with D possibly matching TRBD2 (5 bases). The ends were cut back, 10 bases at V and 7 bases at J, with 10 bases in the middle. Looked up from germline, CDR1 is LNHDA and CDR2 is SQIVND (reference sequence). This CDR3 has 11 amino acids. CDR3 amino acids: CATIRDGELFF. In nucleotides, the CDR3 is TGTGCCACCATTCGGGACGGGGAGCTGTTTTTT.

This clonotype was counted a few times. The V call is TRBV5-6, the J call TRBJ2-5, with 11 positions matching TRBD2. Germline V gene sequence: CDR1 SGHDT, CDR2 YYEEEE. The junction had 4 bases not matched to a gene; V was cut back by 5 bases and J by 4 bases. CDR3 length: 14 residues. CDR3 sequence (DNA): TGTGCCAGCAGTTCTAGCGGGAGGCGAGAGACCCAGTACTTC. Residues: CASSSSGRRETQYF. The variable domain in full, with the rest retrieved from reference TRBV5-6 and TRBJ2-5, is DAGVTQSPTHLIKTRGQQVTLRCSPKSGHDTVSWYQQALGQGPQFIFQYYEEEERQRGNFPDRFSGHQFPNYSSELNVNALLLGDSALYLCASSSSGRRETQYFGPGTRLLVL.

This clonotype was found a few times. This chain joins TRBV11-2 and TRBJ2-7, with a weak D call TRBD1 (7 bases). Trimming removed 1 base from V and 0 bases from J, with 13 bases in between. From germline, CDR1 is SGHAT and CDR2 FQNNGV. The CDR3 spans 16 residues. In DNA form, the CDR3 reads TGTGCCAGCAGCTTAGTGGAGGGACAGAGCTCCTACGAGCAGTACTTC. This sequence encodes CASSLVEGQSSYEQYF.

This clonotype was picked up many times. V usage is TRBV7-2 and J usage is TRBJ2-1, with 9 bases fitting TRBD2. The trim removed 2 bases at V and 4 bases at J, leaving 6 bases unmatched. This CDR3 has 16 residues. In germline, CDR1 is SGHTA, CDR2 FQGNSA. The CDR3 is CASSLTFSGGYNEQFF. The CDR3, as DNA: TGTGCCAGCAGCTTAACTTTTAGCGGGGGATACAATGAGCAGTTCTTC.

This clonotype was counted a few times. The chain carries TRBV27 and TRBJ2-7, with D possibly being TRBD1 (5 bases). V was pared by 5 bases and J by 6 bases, with 17 bases between. Germline V gene lookup returns CDR1 MNHEY and CDR2 SMNVEV (reference sequence). The CDR3 covers 14 residues. CDR3 in amino acids: CASSQRPAQVEQYF. The CDR3 DNA reads TGTGCCAGCAGTCAAAGGCCGGCACAGGTCGAGCAGTACTTC.

This clonotype showed up many times. This sequence joins TRBV18 and TRBJ2-7, with D perhaps matching TRBD2 (6 bases). V lost 3 bases and J 4 bases, leaving 13 bases between the germline ends. CDR1 is KGHSH, CDR2 LQKENI, per germline. The CDR3 has 14 residues. For the CDR3, the DNA is TGTGCCAGCTCACCGAGCGAAGGGAGGTACGAGCAGTACTTC. Translating gives CASSPSEGRYEQYF.

There are many counts of this clonotype. This rearrangement joins TRBV5-6 to TRBJ2-5, with D unresolved. V was pared by 0 bases and J by 3 bases, with 9 bases between. Germline values: CDR1 SGHDT, CDR2 YYEEEE. The CDR3 consists of 14 residues. The CDR3 spells CASSLAFNKETQYF. In DNA, the CDR3 is TGTGCCAGCAGCTTGGCCTTTAATAAAGAGACCCAGTACTTC. Together with reference TRBV5-6 and TRBJ2-5, the CDR3 gives the full variable domain: DAGVTQSPTHLIKTRGQQVTLRCSPKSGHDTVSWYQQALGQGPQFIFQYYEEEERQRGNFPDRFSGHQFPNYSSELNVNALLLGDSALYLCASSLAFNKETQYFGPGTRLLVL.

The J gene is TRBJ2-1, the V gene TRBV7-9; D is ambiguous. The V gene's germline CDR1 is SEHNR and CDR2 FQNEAQ (reference sequence). The CDR3 is 10 residues long. Trimming stripped 8 bases from V and 10 bases from J, with 9 bases between. The CDR3 is CASPPGEQFF. The CDR3 DNA sequence: TGTGCCAGCCCCCCGGGCGAGCAGTTCTTC.

This clonotype has at least ten counts. The gene calls are TRBV20-1 and TRBJ1-1; no clear D gene. The CDR3 has 10 residues. Germline values: CDR1 DFQATT, CDR2 SNEGSKA (reference sequence). Trimming pared 8 bases from V and 4 bases from J, leaving 8 bases between. CDR3 nucleotides: TGCAGTCTAGGGAGCACTGAAGCTTTCTTT. Protein sequence: CSLGSTEAFF.

Relative to its sample, this clonotype is medium-sized. The CDR3 reads CSASLVSRGANVLTF. The CDR3 DNA is TGCAGTGCTAGTCTCGTCAGTAGGGGGGCCAACGTCCTGACTTTC. The rearrangement links TRBV20-1 to TRBJ2-6, with D uncertain. The germline V gene encodes CDR1 DFQATT and CDR2 SNEGSKA (reference sequence). The ends were cut back, 3 bases at V and 4 bases at J, with 13 bases in the middle. This CDR3 is built from 15 residues.

In its sample, this clonotype was seen many times. V usage is TRBV7-9 and J usage is TRBJ2-1, with TRBD2 as a possible D gene (5 bases). Per germline, CDR1 SEHNR and CDR2 FQNEAQ (reference sequence). The length of the CDR3 is 14 residues. Trimming removed 1 base at V and 4 bases at J, with 8 bases between. Here the CDR3 reads CASSLEAEYNEQFF. In nucleotides, the CDR3 is TGTGCCAGCAGCTTAGAAGCGGAATACAATGAGCAGTTCTTC.

Many counts were recorded for this clonotype. The chain recombines TRBV29-1 with TRBJ2-3; tentatively, D is TRBD1 or TRBD2 (6 bases each). The CDR3 loop spans 14 amino acids. Looked up from germline, CDR1 is SQVTM and CDR2 is ANQGSEA. The germline V and J ends were trimmed by 7 bases and 2 bases, with 16 bases remaining between them. The CDR3 region is CSAESGAHTDTQYF. DNA of the CDR3: TGCAGCGCCGAATCGGGGGCCCACACAGATACGCAGTATTTT.

Only a few counts were recorded for this clonotype. The V gene is TRBV9, the J gene TRBJ2-3; D ambiguous. The V and J ends lost 2 bases and 6 bases respectively, with 7 bases between them. Germline loops: CDR1 SGDLS, CDR2 YYNGEE. This CDR3 has 12 amino acids. For the CDR3, the DNA is TGTGCCAGCAGCGTTGGGCGGGATACGCAGTATTTT. Protein product: CASSVGRDTQYF.

A few counts support this clonotype. The V and J genes are TRBV5-6 and TRBJ1-1; D not resolved. The CDR3 runs 14 residues. V shed 5 bases and J shed 0 bases, with 11 bases lying between them. The germline CDR1 and CDR2 sequences are SGHDT and YYEEEE. For the CDR3, the DNA is TGTGCCAGCAGGTTGAGAGCAATGAACACTGAAGCTTTCTTT. It encodes CASRLRAMNTEAFF.

This clonotype was found many times. The V and J genes are TRBV7-9 and TRBJ2-7, with 8 bases that match TRBD1. V lost 5 bases to trimming and J lost 2 bases; unmatched junction nucleotides: 8. Per the germline V gene, CDR1 is SEHNR and CDR2 is FQNEAQ (reference sequence). This CDR3 is built from 15 residues. CDR3 coding DNA: TGTGCCAGCAGCCCCGGGACAGGCCCCCCCTACGAGCAGTACTTC. The encoded protein is CASSPGTGPPYEQYF. Together with reference TRBV7-9 and TRBJ2-7, the CDR3 gives the full variable domain: DTGVSQNPRHKITKRGQNVTFRCDPISEHNRLYWYRQTLGQGPEFLTYFQNEAQLEKSRLLSDRFSAERPKGSFSTLEIQRTEQGDSAMYLCASSPGTGPPYEQYFGPGTRLTVT.

This clonotype was seen many times. The chain joins TRBV12-3 or TRBV12-4 to TRBJ2-4; D is uncertain. There are 16 residues in the CDR3. The germline V and J ends were trimmed by 3 bases and 6 bases, with 18 bases remaining between them. The CDR3 nucleotides are TGTGCCAGCAGTTTCGGGCCACACACGTCCGGAAACATTCAGTACTTC. This sequence encodes CASSFGPHTSGNIQYF.